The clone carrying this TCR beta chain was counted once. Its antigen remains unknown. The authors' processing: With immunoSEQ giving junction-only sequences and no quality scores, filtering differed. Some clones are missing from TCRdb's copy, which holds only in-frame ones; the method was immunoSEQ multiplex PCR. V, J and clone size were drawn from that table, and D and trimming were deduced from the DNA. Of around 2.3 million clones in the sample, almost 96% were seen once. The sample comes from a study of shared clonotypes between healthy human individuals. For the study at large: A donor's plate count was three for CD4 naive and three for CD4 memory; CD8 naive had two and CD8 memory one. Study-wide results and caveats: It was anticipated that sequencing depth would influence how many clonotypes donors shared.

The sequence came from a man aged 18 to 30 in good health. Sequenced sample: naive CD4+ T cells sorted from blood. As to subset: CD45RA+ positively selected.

CDR3 protein: CAWSVGLLGGEKLFF. The CDR3 DNA is TGTGCCTGGAGTGTTGGACTTCTTGGGGGTGAAAAACTGTTTTTT. The genes are TRBV30 and TRBJ1-4, with D possibly matching TRBD1 (5 bases). V was cut by 0 bases and J by 7 bases, with 15 bases left in between. Germline V CDR1 and CDR2: GTSNPN, SVGIG (reference sequence). There are 15 residues in the CDR3.